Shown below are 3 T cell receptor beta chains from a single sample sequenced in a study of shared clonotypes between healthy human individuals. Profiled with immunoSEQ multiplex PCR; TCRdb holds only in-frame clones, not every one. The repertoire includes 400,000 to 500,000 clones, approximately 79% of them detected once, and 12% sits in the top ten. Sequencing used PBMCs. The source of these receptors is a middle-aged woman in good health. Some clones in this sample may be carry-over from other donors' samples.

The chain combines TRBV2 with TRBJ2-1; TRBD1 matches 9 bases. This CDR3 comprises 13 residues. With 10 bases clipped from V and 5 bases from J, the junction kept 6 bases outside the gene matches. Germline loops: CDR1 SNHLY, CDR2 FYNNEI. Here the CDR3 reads CATTGTGNNEQFF. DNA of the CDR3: TGTGCCACTACCGGGACAGGGAACAATGAGCAGTTCTTC.

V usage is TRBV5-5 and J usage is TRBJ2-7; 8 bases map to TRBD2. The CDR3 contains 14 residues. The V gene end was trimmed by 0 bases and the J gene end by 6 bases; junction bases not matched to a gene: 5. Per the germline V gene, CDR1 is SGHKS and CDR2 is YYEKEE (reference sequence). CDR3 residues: CASSLDPSGGEQYF. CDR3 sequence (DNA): TGTGCCAGCAGCTTGGATCCCAGCGGGGGCGAGCAGTACTTC.

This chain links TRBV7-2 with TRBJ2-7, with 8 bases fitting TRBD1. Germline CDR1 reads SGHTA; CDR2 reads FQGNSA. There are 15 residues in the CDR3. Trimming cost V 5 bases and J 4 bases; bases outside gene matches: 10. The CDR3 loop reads CASSARTGKGYEQYF. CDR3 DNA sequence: TGTGCCAGCAGCGCCCGGACAGGGAAGGGGTACGAGCAGTACTTC.